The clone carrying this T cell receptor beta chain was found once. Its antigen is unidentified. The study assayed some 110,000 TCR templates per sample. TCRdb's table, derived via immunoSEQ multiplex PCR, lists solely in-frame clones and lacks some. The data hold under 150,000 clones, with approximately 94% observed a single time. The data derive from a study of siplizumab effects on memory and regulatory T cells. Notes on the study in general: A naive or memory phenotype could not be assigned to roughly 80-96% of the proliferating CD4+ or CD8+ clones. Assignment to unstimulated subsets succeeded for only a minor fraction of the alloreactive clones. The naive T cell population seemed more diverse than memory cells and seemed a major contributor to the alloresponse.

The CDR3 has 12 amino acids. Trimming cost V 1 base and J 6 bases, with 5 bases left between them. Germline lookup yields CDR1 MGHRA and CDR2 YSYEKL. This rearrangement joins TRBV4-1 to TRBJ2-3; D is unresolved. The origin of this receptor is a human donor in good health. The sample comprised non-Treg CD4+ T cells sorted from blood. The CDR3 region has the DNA TGCGCCAGCAGCCAAGCTGCGGATACGCAGTATTTT. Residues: CASSQAADTQYF.